This T cell receptor (beta chain) was identified in a study of Graves' ophthalmopathy and Graves' hyperthyroidism. The CDR3 covers 14 residues. The germline V gene has CDR1 SGDLS and CDR2 YYNGEE. Scientists amplified the TCR beta CDR3 regions from RNA transcripts. An initial RT-PCR round employing HTBI primers preceded a second-round multiplex PCR. A single record per CDR3 protein comes from TCRdb applying MiXCR to the multiplex PCR reads. The repertoire holds around 660,000 distinct CDR3 sequences, approximately 39% seen once, with 3.3% in the top ten. On this clonotype: The germline gene is not matched at one end of the junction; a read error may be the cause.

This receptor was taken from an adult man with Graves' ophthalmopathy. Sequenced: peripheral blood. This chain connects TRBV9 to TRBJ1-6, with a tentative D call TRBD1 (5 bases). The CDR3 DNA reads TGTACCAGCAGCTTGGGACGGAATAATTCACCCCTCCACTTT. Residues: CTSSLGRNNSPLHF.